This T cell receptor (beta chain) was sequenced in a study of cytomegalovirus exposure and HLA in healthy donors. Trimming cost V 2 bases and J 5 bases, with 9 bases left between them. Germline assignment: CDR1 SGHTA and CDR2 FQGTGA. The CDR3 extends over 13 amino acids. PCR employed 60 Vbeta and 13 Jbeta primers. Profiling relied on immunoSEQ multiplex PCR, and the TCRdb table lists in-frame clones only, not all of them. Of about 140,000 clones in the sample, about 80% are singletons; the top ten hold 5% to 5.5%. This clone was observed a handful of times. The origin of this receptor is a male donor in good health and CMV-seronegative. The V gene is TRBV7-3, the J gene TRBJ1-1; tentative D call: TRBD1 (6 bases). Sequenced material: PBMCs. The CDR3 region is CASSLGGDTEAFF. The CDR3 DNA follows: TGTGCCAGCAGCTTAGGGGGCGATACTGAAGCTTTCTTT.